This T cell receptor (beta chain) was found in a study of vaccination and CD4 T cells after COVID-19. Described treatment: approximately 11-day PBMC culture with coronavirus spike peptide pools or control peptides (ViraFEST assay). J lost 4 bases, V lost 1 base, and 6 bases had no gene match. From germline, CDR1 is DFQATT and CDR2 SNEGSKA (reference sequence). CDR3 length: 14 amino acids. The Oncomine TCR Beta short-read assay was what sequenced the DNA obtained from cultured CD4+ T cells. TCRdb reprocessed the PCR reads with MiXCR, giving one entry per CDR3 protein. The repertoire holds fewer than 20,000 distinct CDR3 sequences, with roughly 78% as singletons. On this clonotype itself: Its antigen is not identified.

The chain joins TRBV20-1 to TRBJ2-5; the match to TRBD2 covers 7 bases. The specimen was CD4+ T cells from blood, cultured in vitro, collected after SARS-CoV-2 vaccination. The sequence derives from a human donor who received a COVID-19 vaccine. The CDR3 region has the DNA TGCAGTGCTAGAGGGGGGGGGATCCCAGAGACCCAGTACTTC. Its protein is CSARGGGIPETQYF.